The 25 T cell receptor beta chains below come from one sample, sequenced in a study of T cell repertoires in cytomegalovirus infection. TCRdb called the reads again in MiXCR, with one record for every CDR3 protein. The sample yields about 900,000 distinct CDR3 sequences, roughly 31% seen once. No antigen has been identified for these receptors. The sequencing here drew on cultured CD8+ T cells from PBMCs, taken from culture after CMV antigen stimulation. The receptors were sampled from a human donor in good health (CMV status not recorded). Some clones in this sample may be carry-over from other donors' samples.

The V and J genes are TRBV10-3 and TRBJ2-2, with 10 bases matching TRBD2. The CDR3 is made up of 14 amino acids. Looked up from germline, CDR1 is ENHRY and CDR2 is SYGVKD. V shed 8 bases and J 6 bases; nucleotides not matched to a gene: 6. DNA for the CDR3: TGTGCCATCCCCTGGAGCGGGGGGGCCGGGGAGCTGTTTTTT. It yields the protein CAIPWSGGAGELFF.

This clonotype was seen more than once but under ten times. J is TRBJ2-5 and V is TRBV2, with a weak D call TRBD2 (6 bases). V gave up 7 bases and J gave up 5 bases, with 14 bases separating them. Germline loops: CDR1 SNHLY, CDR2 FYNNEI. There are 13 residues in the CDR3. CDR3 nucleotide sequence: TGTGCCAGCATCGGGGGTAAAATGGAGACCCAGTACTTC. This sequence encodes CASIGGKMETQYF.

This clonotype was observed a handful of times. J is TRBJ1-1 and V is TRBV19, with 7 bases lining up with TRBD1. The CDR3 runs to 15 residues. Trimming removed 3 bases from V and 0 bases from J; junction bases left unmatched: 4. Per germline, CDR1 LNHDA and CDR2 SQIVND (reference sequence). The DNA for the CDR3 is TGTGCCAGTAGTATGGACAGGCGGATGAACACTGAAGCTTTCTTT. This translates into CASSMDRRMNTEAFF.

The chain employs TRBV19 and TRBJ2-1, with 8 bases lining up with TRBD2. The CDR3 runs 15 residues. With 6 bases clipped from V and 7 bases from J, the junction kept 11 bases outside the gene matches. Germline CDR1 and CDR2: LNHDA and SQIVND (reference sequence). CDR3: CASRPGLEGMNEQFF. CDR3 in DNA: TGTGCCAGTAGACCGGGACTAGAAGGTATGAATGAGCAGTTCTTC.

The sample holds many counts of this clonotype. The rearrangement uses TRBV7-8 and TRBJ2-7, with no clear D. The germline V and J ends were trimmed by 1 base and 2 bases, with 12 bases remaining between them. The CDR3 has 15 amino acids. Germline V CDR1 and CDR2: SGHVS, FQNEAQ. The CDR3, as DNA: TGTGCCAGCAGCTTAGAGGCAGGCCCTACCTACGAGCAGTACTTC. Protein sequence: CASSLEAGPTYEQYF.

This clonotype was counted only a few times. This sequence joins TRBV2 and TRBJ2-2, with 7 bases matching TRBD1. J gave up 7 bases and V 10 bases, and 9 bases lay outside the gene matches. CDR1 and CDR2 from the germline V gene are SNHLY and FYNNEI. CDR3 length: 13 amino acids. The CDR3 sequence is CATRDSLHGELFF. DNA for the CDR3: TGTGCCACCCGGGACAGTTTACACGGGGAGCTGTTTTTT. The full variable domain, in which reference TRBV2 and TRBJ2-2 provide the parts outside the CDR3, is EPEVTQTPSHQVTQMGQEVILRCVPISNHLYFYWYRQILGQKVEFLVSFYNNEISEKSEIFDDQFSVERPDGSNFTLKIRSTKLEDSAMYFCATRDSLHGELFFGEGSRLTVL.

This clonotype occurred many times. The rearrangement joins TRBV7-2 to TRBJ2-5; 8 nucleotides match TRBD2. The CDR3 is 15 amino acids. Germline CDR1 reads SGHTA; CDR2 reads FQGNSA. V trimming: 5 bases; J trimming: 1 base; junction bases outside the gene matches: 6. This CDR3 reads CASSPLAGLQETQYF. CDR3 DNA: TGTGCCAGCAGCCCCCTAGCGGGTCTCCAAGAGACCCAGTACTTC.

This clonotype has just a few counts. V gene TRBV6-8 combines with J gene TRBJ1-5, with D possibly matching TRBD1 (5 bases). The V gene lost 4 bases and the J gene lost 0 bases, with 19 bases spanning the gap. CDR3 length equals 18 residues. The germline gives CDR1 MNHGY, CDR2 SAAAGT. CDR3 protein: CASSSRGRGLNSNQPQHF. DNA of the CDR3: TGTGCCAGCAGTTCCCGGGGAAGGGGCCTTAATAGCAATCAGCCCCAGCATTTT.

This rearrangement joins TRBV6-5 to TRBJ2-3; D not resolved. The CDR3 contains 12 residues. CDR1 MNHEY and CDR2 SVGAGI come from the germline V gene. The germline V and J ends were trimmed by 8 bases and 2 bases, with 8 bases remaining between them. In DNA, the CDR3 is TGTGCCAGCCAGAGCCCCACAGATACGCAGTATTTT. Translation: CASQSPTDTQYF.

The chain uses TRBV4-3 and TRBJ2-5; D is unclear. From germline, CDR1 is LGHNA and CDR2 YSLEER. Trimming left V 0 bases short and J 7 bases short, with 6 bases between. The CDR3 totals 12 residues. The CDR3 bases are TGCGCCAGCAGCCAAGACTTGGTGACCCAGTACTTC. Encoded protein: CASSQDLVTQYF.

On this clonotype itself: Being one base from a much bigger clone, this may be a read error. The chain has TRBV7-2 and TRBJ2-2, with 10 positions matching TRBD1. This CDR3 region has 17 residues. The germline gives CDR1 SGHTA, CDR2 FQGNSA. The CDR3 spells CASSQPDRGRRTGELSF. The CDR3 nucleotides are TGTGCCAGCAGCCAACCCGACAGGGGGCGGAGGACCGGGGAGCTGTCTTTT.

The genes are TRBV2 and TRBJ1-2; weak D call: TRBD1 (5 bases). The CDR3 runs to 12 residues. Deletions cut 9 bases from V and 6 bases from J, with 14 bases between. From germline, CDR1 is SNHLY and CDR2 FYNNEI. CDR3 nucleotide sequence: TGTGCCAGGGAAGGGACCCTAGATGGCTACACCTTC. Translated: CAREGTLDGYTF. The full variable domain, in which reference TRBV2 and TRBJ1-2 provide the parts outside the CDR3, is EPEVTQTPSHQVTQMGQEVILRCVPISNHLYFYWYRQILGQKVEFLVSFYNNEISEKSEIFDDQFSVERPDGSNFTLKIRSTKLEDSAMYFCAREGTLDGYTFGSGTRLTVV.

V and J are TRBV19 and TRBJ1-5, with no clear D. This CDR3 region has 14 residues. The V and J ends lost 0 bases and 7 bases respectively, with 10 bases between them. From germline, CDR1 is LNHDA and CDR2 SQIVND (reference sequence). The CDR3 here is CASSIEWGWQPQHF. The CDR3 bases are TGTGCCAGTAGTATAGAGTGGGGATGGCAGCCCCAGCATTTT.

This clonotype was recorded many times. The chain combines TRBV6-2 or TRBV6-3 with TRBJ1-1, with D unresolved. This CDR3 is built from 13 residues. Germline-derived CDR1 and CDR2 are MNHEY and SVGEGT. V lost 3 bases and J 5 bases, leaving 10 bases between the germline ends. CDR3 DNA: TGTGCCAGCAGTTATTTACTGGGGACTGAAGCTTTCTTT. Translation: CASSYLLGTEAFF.

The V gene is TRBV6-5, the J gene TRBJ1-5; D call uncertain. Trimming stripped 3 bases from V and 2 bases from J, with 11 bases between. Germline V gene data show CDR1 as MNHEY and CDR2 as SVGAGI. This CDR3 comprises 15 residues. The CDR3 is CASSYRLEGNQPQHF. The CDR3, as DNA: TGTGCCAGCAGTTATAGGTTGGAAGGCAATCAGCCCCAGCATTTT.

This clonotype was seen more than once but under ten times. The CDR3 DNA is TGTGCCAGTGTATTTGTGGGGGCGCTAGCACCTTTTGAAGCTTTCTTT. Encoded protein: CASVFVGALAPFEAFF. The chain combines TRBV6-5 with TRBJ1-1; maybe TRBD1 (6 bases). V shed 9 bases and J shed 7 bases, with 27 bases lying between them. The germline gives CDR1 MNHEY, CDR2 SVGAGI. The CDR3 is 16 residues long.

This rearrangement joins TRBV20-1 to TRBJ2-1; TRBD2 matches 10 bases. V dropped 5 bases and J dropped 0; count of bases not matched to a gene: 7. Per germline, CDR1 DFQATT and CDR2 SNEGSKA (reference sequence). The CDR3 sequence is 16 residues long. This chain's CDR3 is CSAYTSGASSYNEQFF. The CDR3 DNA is TGCAGTGCTTATACTAGCGGGGCGAGCTCCTACAATGAGCAGTTCTTC.

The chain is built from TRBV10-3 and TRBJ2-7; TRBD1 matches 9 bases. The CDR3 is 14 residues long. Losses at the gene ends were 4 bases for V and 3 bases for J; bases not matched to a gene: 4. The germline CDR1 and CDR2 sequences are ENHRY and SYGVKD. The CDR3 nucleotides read TGTGCCATCAGTGCTGAGACAGGGGGCTACGAGCAGTACGTC. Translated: CAISAETGGYEQYV.

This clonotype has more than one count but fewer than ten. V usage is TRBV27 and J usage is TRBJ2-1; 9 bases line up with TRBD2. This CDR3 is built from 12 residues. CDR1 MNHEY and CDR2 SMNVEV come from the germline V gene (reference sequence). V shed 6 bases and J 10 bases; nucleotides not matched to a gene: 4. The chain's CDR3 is CASSLLAGEQFF. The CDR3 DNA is TGTGCCAGCAGCTTGCTAGCGGGGGAGCAGTTCTTC.

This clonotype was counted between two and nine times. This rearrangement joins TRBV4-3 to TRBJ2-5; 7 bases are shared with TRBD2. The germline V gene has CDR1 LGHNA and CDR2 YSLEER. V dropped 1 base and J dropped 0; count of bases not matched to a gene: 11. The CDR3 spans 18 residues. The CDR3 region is CASSQVIRGGGHQETQYF. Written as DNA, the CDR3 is TGCGCCAGCAGCCAAGTAATTAGGGGCGGGGGTCACCAAGAGACCCAGTACTTC.

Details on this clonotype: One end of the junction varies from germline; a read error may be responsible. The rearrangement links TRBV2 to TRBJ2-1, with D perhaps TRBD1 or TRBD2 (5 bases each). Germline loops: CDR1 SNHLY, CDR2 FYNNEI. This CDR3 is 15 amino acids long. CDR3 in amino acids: CVSGEAGNVYNEQFF. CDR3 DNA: TGTGTCAGCGGAGAAGCAGGGAATGTATACAATGAGCAGTTCTTC.

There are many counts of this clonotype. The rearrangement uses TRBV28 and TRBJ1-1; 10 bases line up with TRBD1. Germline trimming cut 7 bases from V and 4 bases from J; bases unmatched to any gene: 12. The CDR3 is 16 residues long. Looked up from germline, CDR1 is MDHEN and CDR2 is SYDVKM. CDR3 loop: CASTSRDRGLGTEAFF. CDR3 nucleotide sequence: TGTGCCAGCACCTCTAGGGACAGGGGATTGGGCACTGAAGCTTTCTTT.

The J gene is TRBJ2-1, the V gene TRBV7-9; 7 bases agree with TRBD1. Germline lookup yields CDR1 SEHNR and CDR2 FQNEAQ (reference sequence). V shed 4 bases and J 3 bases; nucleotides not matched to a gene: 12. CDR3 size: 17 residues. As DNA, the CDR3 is TGTGCCAGCAGCTCCCCTTTGGACAGGACCTTCTACAATGAGCAGTTCTTC. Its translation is CASSSPLDRTFYNEQFF.

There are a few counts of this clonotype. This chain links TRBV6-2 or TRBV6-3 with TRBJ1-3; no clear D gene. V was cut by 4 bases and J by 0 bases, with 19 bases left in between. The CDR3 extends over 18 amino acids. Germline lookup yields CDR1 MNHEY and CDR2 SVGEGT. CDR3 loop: CASSSTPILGSSGNTIYF. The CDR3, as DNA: TGTGCCAGCAGTTCCACCCCTATCTTGGGAAGCTCTGGAAACACCATATATTTT.

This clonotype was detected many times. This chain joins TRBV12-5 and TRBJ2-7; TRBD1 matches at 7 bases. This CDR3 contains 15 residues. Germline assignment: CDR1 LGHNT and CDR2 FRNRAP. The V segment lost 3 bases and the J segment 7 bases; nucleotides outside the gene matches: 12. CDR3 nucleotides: TGTGCTAGTGGTTTATGGAGAGAGGGGGCAGAGGAGCAGTACTTC. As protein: CASGLWREGAEEQYF. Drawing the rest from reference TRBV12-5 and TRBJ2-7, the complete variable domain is DARVTQTPRHKVTEMGQEVTMRCQPILGHNTVFWYRQTMMQGLELLAYFRNRAPLDDSGMPKDRFSAEMPDATLATLKIQPSEPRDSAVYFCASGLWREGAEEQYFGPGTRLTVT.